This entry features one T cell receptor beta chain sequence. Its antigen target is currently unknown. Base qualities are missing; no much larger clone stands one base away. Per the germline V gene (reference sequence), LNHDA is the CDR1 and SQIVND is the CDR2. The CDR3 numbers 15 residues from cysteine through phenylalanine. The retained sequence is limited to the CDR3, 45 bases, with the frame set at the first base. V gives up 4 bases and J gives up 6 bases, and the segment between their germline ends measures 18 bases. The sample belongs to a study of tissue T cells after allogeneic stem cell transplantation (dated by TCRdb to the early 2020s). Regarding the complete study: All GVHD patients received grafts from donors, several unmodified and three CD34-selected to deplete T cells. If a tissue had multiple samples, a pathologist reviewed H&E sections so that samples with histologically apparent lymphocytes got priority for sequencing. TCR beta repertoires were profiled across many tissues obtained from research autopsies of patients with and without GVHD, as well as in mouse models of GVHD. The human arm was a prospective observational study without blinding or randomization.

The time point label, as the study defines it: human tissue collected at research (rapid) autopsy. Over a roughly three-year period, a research-autopsy study prospectively enrolled several adult allo-HCT recipients who had steroid-refractory GVHD. Gastrointestinal GVHD was present in all GVHD patients, several lines of GVHD-directed therapy were administered to all GVHD patients, and skin involvement was additionally present in about 5 GVHD patients. After a median post-mortem interval of about 10 hours, the autopsy tissues collected included GI sites spanning esophagus to rectum, along with liver, skin and lymphoid organs including spleen. Each autopsy specimen was bisected, with one portion flash-frozen in liquid nitrogen and the remainder formalin-fixed, and the outer muscle layers of GI specimens were removed. Genomic DNA was extracted from frozen tissues using the Mag-Bind Blood & Tissue DNA HDQ 96 Kit on a Chemagic 360 or the DNeasy Blood & Tissue Kit. Extracted DNA was further purified with the Genomic DNA Clean & Concentrator-25 kit because of concern about red blood cell contamination.

Library prep was done by the immunoSEQ multiplex PCR assay. TCRbeta CDR3 sequencing was done by Adaptive Biotechnologies at survey depth, reporting CDR3 sequences, V/J genes, productive frequency and template counts. TCR beta CDR3 regions were amplified from genomic DNA instead of RNA. Per the authors' processing: Jensen-Shannon divergence was used to quantify pairwise repertoire overlap between tissues, with a value of 1 indicating complete divergence and a value of 0 indicating identical repertoires. Based on pairwise JSD values, tissues were grouped by single-linkage agglomerative hierarchical clustering, and the results were shown as dendrograms. GLIPH2 was applied to all patient samples using simulation_depth 1000, kmer_min_depth 3, and cdr3_length_cutoff 8, and only groups with more than two unique CDR3s were retained. A standardized tissue-overlap score was calculated by extrapolating Jaccard GLIPH-group overlap across patients to a standard repertoire size of 1000 clones. Associations of diversity with clinical or experimental variables used linear mixed-effect models with tissue fixed effects and individual random effects. TCRdb carries this immuneACCESS record with in-frame sequences only. Its versions omit some clonotypes, under half of them owing to an unresolved V gene in the studies checked, with the rest unexplained. The DNA was the basis for D and trimming; V, J and clone size are from that table. In this sample the table shows 2,500 to 3,000 clones, about 62% of which occur a single time. 16% of the sample belongs to the ten largest clones.

Study-wide findings and limitations: Blood and spleen T cells captured only a limited portion of the TCR repertoire detected in tissues, in both patients and mice. The study did not establish which tissue TCRs were alloreactive or antigen-specific, and some clones may have been host cells that persisted. Within patients, how anatomically similar tissues were was a major factor shaping TCR repertoire composition, regardless of disease or transplant status. Sampling depth was acknowledged as a limitation, and the patient cohort was both small and clinically heterogeneous. Not many T cell clones showed up in more than one patient, yet clustering based on motifs uncovered repertoire signatures that were shared across patients in a tissue-specific way.

The sequence is built from TRBV19 and TRBJ1-2, with TRBD1 tentatively as D gene (5 bases match). The source was ascending colon tissue, collected at autopsy. The receptor was isolated from a male patient at least 60 years old with steroid-refractory graft-versus-host disease after an allogeneic stem cell transplant. Post transplant, some T cells may arise from the graft donor. CDR3 reads: CASSTSGRLGDGYTF. The nucleotide sequence is given as TGTGCCAGTAGTACCTCGGGGAGGCTGGGGGATGGCTACACCTTC.